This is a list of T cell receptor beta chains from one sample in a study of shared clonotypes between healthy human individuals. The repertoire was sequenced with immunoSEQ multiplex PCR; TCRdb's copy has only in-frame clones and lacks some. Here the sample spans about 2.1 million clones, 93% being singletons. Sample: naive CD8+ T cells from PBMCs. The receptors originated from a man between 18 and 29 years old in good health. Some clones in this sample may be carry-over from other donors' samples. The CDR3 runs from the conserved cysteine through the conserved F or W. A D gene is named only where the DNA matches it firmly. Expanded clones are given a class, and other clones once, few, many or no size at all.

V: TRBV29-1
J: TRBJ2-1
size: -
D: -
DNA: TGCAGCGTTGATAGGCGCGGCCTTAGCTCCTACAATGAGCAGTTCTTC
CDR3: CSVDRRGLSSYNEQFF

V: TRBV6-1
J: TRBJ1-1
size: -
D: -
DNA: TGTGCCAGCAGTGAACAACAGGGGAACACTGAAGCTTTCTTT
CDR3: CASSEQQGNTEAFF

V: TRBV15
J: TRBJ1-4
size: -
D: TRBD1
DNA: TGTGCCACCACCGCGAAGGGACAGACCCATGAAAAACTGTTTTTT
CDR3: CATTAKGQTHEKLFF

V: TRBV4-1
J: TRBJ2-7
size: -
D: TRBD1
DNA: TGCGCCAGCAGCCAGAGGGACAGGGGCCTAACCTACGAGCAGTACTTC
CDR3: CASSQRDRGLTYEQYF

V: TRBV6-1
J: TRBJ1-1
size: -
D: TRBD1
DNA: TGTGCCAGCAGGAGGGGGCTTATGAACACTGAAGCTTTCTTT
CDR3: CASRRGLMNTEAFF

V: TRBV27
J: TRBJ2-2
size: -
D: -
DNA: TGTGCCAGCGTCTTTGCCGGGGAGCTGTTTTTT
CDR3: CASVFAGELFF

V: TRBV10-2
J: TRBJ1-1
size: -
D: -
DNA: TGCGCCAGCAGTGAACATGCCCGTCTGGCTGAAGCTTTCTTT
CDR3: CASSEHARLAEAFF

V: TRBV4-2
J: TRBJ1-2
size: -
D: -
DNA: TGTGCCAGCAGCCAAGAATTTAGGGTTAACTATGGCTACACCTTC
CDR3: CASSQEFRVNYGYTF

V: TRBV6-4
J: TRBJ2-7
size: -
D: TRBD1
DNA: TGTGCCAGCAGCCAGGGGGCTTCGGGCTACGAGCAGTACTTC
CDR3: CASSQGASGYEQYF

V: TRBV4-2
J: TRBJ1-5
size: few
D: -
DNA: TGTGCCAGCAGCCAAGATTGGGGGATAGGTCAGCCCCAGCATTTT
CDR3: CASSQDWGIGQPQHF

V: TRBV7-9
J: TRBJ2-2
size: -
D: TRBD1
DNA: TGTGCCAGCAGCCCGACCAACAGGGGGGTGAACACCGGGGAGCTGTTTTTT
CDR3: CASSPTNRGVNTGELFF

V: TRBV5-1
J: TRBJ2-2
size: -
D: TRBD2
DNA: TGCGCCAGCAGCTCGGGAGGCACCGGGGAGCTGTTTTTT
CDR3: CASSSGGTGELFF

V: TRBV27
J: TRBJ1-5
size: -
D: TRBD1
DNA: TGTGCCAGCAGTTTAGGAGGGGGCGTTCAGCCCCAGCATTTT
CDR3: CASSLGGGVQPQHF

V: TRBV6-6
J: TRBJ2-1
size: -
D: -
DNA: TGTGCCAGCACCGAATCGGTCCTCGTAGGCAATGAGCAGTTCTTC
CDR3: CASTESVLVGNEQFF